This is a list of T cell receptor beta chains from one sample in a study of blood T cell repertoires in COVID-19. Data came from immunoSEQ multiplex PCR; TCRdb stores just in-frame clones and leaves some out. The table lists approximately 170,000 clones, about nine tenths of them singletons. The material sequenced was PBMCs or T cells enriched from blood (not recorded which). All receptors come from a woman under 30 who had recovered from COVID-19. Both conserved end residues are part of each CDR3. The D gene is left open where the match is weak. Expanded clones are given a class, and other clones once, few, many or no size at all.

>TRBV27|few|.|TRBJ1-2
CASSIGSNYGYTF
TGTGCCAGCAGTATCGGGTCTAACTATGGCTACACCTTC
>TRBV2|once|.|TRBJ2-3
CASSQTRDSRDTQYF
TGTGCCAGCAGCCAGACCCGGGACTCCCGGGATACGCAGTATTTT
>TRBV27|.|.|TRBJ2-7
CASSRVRGYEQYF
TGTGCCAGCAGTAGGGTCAGGGGCTACGAGCAGTACTTC
>TRBV11-2|few|.|TRBJ1-5
CASSFGVEQPQHF
TGTGCCAGCAGCTTCGGAGTTGAACAGCCCCAGCATTTT
>TRBV7-9|.|.|TRBJ2-7
CASTIGLGSYEQYF
TGTGCCAGCACCATCGGACTTGGCTCCTACGAGCAGTACTTC
>TRBV7-9|once|.|TRBJ1-6
CASSQTQLNSPLHF
TGTGCCAGCAGCCAGACACAACTTAATTCACCCCTCCACTTT
>TRBV27|.|.|TRBJ1-2
CASKRGEDYGYTF
TGTGCCAGCAAACGAGGGGAGGACTATGGCTACACCTTC
>TRBV13|.|TRBD2|TRBJ2-6
CASSSPGLAGTSGANVLTF
TGTGCCAGCAGCTCCCCCGGACTAGCGGGCACCTCTGGGGCCAACGTCCTGACTTTC
>TRBV29-1|.|.|TRBJ1-1
CSVDRRGGAFF
TGCAGCGTTGATCGGAGGGGGGGAGCTTTCTTT
>TRBV24-1|.|.|TRBJ2-5
CVTSDPTLSATQYF
TGTGTCACCAGTGACCCTACCTTGAGCGCGACCCAGTACTTC
>TRBV2|.|TRBD2|TRBJ2-1
CARGTSGGYNEQFF
TGTGCCAGAGGGACTAGCGGGGGCTACAATGAGCAGTTCTTC
>TRBV18|.|.|TRBJ2-7
CASSPGSDGQYF
TGTGCCAGCTCACCGGGGAGTGATGGGCAGTACTTC
>TRBV9|once|.|TRBJ1-2
CASSNTNLGGRYGYTF
TGTGCCAGCAGTAATACCAACTTAGGGGGACGCTATGGCTACACCTTC
>TRBV27|.|TRBD1|TRBJ2-6
CASSFQGASGANVLTF
TGTGCCAGCAGTTTCCAGGGGGCCTCTGGGGCCAACGTCCTGACTTTC
>TRBV28|.|.|TRBJ1-1
CASSLIGDTEAFF
TGTGCCAGCAGTTTAATCGGGGACACTGAAGCTTTCTTT
>TRBV20-1|.|.|TRBJ1-2
CSAPAGGGYTF
TGCAGTGCTCCCGCCGGGGGGGGCTACACCTTC
>TRBV7-6|.|TRBD2|TRBJ2-7
CASSLGPSGNSYEQYF
TGTGCCAGCAGCTTAGGCCCTAGCGGGAACTCCTACGAGCAGTACTTC
>TRBV2|.|TRBD1|TRBJ1-2
CASSNPRQGGGYGYTF
TGTGCCAGCAGCAACCCCCGACAGGGCGGCGGCTATGGCTACACCTTC
>TRBV1|.|.|TRBJ2-3
CTSSQEALAGVGDTQYF
TGCACCAGCAGCCAAGAGGCACTAGCGGGAGTCGGAGATACGCAGTATTTT
>TRBV5-6|few|TRBD1|TRBJ2-7
CASSLRDRAYEQYF
TGTGCCAGCAGCTTACGGGACAGGGCCTACGAGCAGTACTTC
>TRBV5-1|.|.|TRBJ2-7
CASSLGETGTYEQYF
TGCGCCAGCAGCTTGGGAGAAACAGGCACCTACGAGCAGTACTTC
>TRBV11-2|.|TRBD1|TRBJ1-5
CASSTDRVRQPQHF
TGTGCCAGCAGCACCGACAGGGTCCGTCAGCCCCAGCATTTT
>TRBV6-5|once|TRBD1|TRBJ1-1
CASTGQGIGGTEAFF
TGTGCCAGCACAGGACAGGGCATTGGTGGCACTGAAGCTTTCTTT
>TRBV20-1|.|.|TRBJ2-5
CSASGETQYF
TGCAGTGCTAGCGGGGAGACCCAGTACTTC
>TRBV10-1|.|.|TRBJ1-2
CASSERVGYGYTF
TGCGCCAGCAGTGAGCGGGTTGGCTATGGCTACACCTTC
>TRBV3-1/TRBV3-2|.|TRBD2|TRBJ2-7
CASRPLAGSYEQYF
TGTGCCAGCAGGCCACTAGCGGGCTCCTACGAGCAGTACTTC
>TRBV7-8|.|TRBD2|TRBJ2-1
CASSLNTGSGGSSYNEQFF
TGTGCCAGCAGCTTAAATACTGGGAGCGGGGGGTCATCCTACAATGAGCAGTTCTTC
>TRBV21-1|.|.|TRBJ2-7
CASSVISGSPSYEQYF
TGTGCCAGCAGTGTCATTAGCGGGAGCCCATCCTACGAGCAGTACTTC
>TRBV15|.|.|TRBJ1-1
CATSRDRNTEAFF
TGTGCCACCAGCAGAGATAGGAACACTGAAGCTTTCTTT
>TRBV15|.|TRBD1|TRBJ1-2
CATSRDQGQGSSYTF
TGTGCCACCAGCAGAGATCAGGGACAGGGGTCTAGCTACACCTTC